Listed below are T cell receptor beta chains from one sample, sequenced in a study of T cell repertoires in cytomegalovirus infection. TCRdb ran MiXCR on the reads and lists one entry per CDR3 protein. Among a few hundred thousand distinct CDR3 sequences listed, over 35% were seen once. No cognate antigen is known for these TCRs. This specimen consisted of cultured PBMCs, obtained from culture after CMV antigen stimulation. These TCRs come from a human donor in good health (CMV status not recorded). Some clones in this sample may be carry-over from other donors' samples. The CDR3 runs from the conserved cysteine through the conserved F or W. Each record gives: D gene, clone size, J gene, V gene, CDR3 protein, CDR3 DNA. D genes are given only for firm matches. Clone size appears in some rows only: once, few, many, or a class for an expanded clone.

D gene: -; clone size: few; J gene: TRBJ1-1; V gene: TRBV7-8; CDR3 protein: CASSLIPTEAFF; CDR3 DNA: TGTGCCAGCAGCTTAATTCCCACTGAAGCTTTCTTT
D gene: -; clone size: few; J gene: TRBJ2-3; V gene: TRBV5-1; CDR3 protein: CASSSGLAPSTDTQYF; CDR3 DNA: TGCGCCAGCAGCTCGGGACTGGCGCCCAGCACAGATACGCAGTATTTT
D gene: -; clone size: -; J gene: TRBJ1-6; V gene: TRBV7-2; CDR3 protein: CASSLEAVANSPLHF; CDR3 DNA: TGTGCCAGCAGCTTAGAGGCAGTTGCTAATTCACCCCTCCACTTT
D gene: TRBD1; clone size: -; J gene: TRBJ1-1; V gene: TRBV7-2; CDR3 protein: CASSLVPQGVGNTEAFF; CDR3 DNA: TGTGCCAGCAGCTTAGTTCCGCAGGGGGTGGGGAACACTGAAGCTTTCTTT
D gene: -; clone size: -; J gene: TRBJ2-5; V gene: TRBV7-9; CDR3 protein: CASSFVPFETQYF; CDR3 DNA: TGTGCCAGCAGCTTCGTTCCTTTCGAGACCCAGTACTTC
D gene: TRBD2; clone size: -; J gene: TRBJ2-2; V gene: TRBV5-3; CDR3 protein: CASSSGTSGGPTGELFF; CDR3 DNA: TGTGCCAGCAGCAGCGGGACTAGCGGGGGACCAACCGGGGAGCTGTTTTTT
D gene: -; clone size: few; J gene: TRBJ2-7; V gene: TRBV27; CDR3 protein: CASSPGGGTGVQYF; CDR3 DNA: TGTGCCAGCAGTCCAGGGGGGGGAACTGGTGTGCAGTACTTC
D gene: TRBD2; clone size: -; J gene: TRBJ2-1; V gene: TRBV6-6; CDR3 protein: CASSYSSGGAWEQFF; CDR3 DNA: TGTGCCAGCAGTTACTCGAGCGGGGGGGCTTGGGAGCAGTTCTTC
D gene: -; clone size: -; J gene: TRBJ1-2; V gene: TRBV6-6; CDR3 protein: CASSYARVGFGYTF; CDR3 DNA: TGTGCCAGCAGTTACGCCAGGGTTGGTTTTGGCTACACCTTC
D gene: -; clone size: few; J gene: TRBJ2-7; V gene: TRBV11-3; CDR3 protein: CASNKRRVPEQYF; CDR3 DNA: TGTGCCAGCAATAAGAGGCGGGTACCCGAGCAGTACTTC
D gene: TRBD1; clone size: -; J gene: TRBJ1-5; V gene: TRBV7-2; CDR3 protein: CASSLRGRGSNQPQHF; CDR3 DNA: TGTGCCAGCTCCCTCAGGGGGCGCGGGAGCAATCAGCCCCAGCATTTT
D gene: -; clone size: -; J gene: TRBJ2-5; V gene: TRBV5-1; CDR3 protein: CASSSGTGYQETQYF; CDR3 DNA: TGCGCCAGCAGCTCAGGGACCGGGTACCAAGAGACCCAGTACTTC
D gene: -; clone size: many; J gene: TRBJ1-3; V gene: TRBV7-2; CDR3 protein: CASTLRSGNTIYF; CDR3 DNA: TGTGCCAGCACCTTGCGATCCGGAAACACCATATATTTT
D gene: -; clone size: many; J gene: TRBJ1-2; V gene: TRBV7-2; CDR3 protein: CASSHKRDPIYGYTF; CDR3 DNA: TGTGCCAGCAGCCATAAACGGGACCCTATCTATGGCTACACCTTC
D gene: -; clone size: few; J gene: TRBJ2-3; V gene: TRBV7-8; CDR3 protein: CASSPWGTRGDTQYF; CDR3 DNA: TGTGCCAGCAGCCCGTGGGGCACCCGAGGGGATACGCAGTATTTT
D gene: TRBD2; clone size: -; J gene: TRBJ2-5; V gene: TRBV7-9; CDR3 protein: CASRPGRASGTQETQYF; CDR3 DNA: TGTGCCAGCAGACCCGGAAGGGCTAGCGGGACACAAGAGACCCAGTACTTC
D gene: -; clone size: few; J gene: TRBJ2-3; V gene: TRBV7-3; CDR3 protein: CASGRQNTDTQYF; CDR3 DNA: TGTGCCAGCGGTCGTCAAAACACAGATACGCAGTATTTT
D gene: -; clone size: -; J gene: TRBJ2-7; V gene: TRBV6-8; CDR3 protein: CASMTGTELYEQYF; CDR3 DNA: TGTGCCAGCATGACCGGGACTGAACTCTACGAGCAGTACTTC
D gene: TRBD1; clone size: -; J gene: TRBJ1-2; V gene: TRBV7-9; CDR3 protein: CASSLVGQPYGYTF; CDR3 DNA: TGTGCCAGCAGCTTAGTGGGACAGCCCTATGGCTACACCTTC
D gene: TRBD1; clone size: -; J gene: TRBJ2-7; V gene: TRBV7-9; CDR3 protein: CASSLETPGGEQYF; CDR3 DNA: TGTGCCAGCAGCTTAGAGACCCCAGGGGGAGAGCAGTACTTC
D gene: -; clone size: few; J gene: TRBJ2-4; V gene: TRBV4-1; CDR3 protein: CASSQERQRQYF; CDR3 DNA: TGCGCCAGCAGCCAAGAAAGGCAGCGGCAGTACTTC
D gene: -; clone size: -; J gene: TRBJ2-1; V gene: TRBV6-5; CDR3 protein: CASRSGADNEQFF; CDR3 DNA: TGTGCCAGCAGGTCTGGGGCGGACAATGAGCAGTTCTTC
D gene: TRBD1; clone size: -; J gene: TRBJ2-7; V gene: TRBV7-2; CDR3 protein: CASSRTGTGDSYEQYF; CDR3 DNA: TGTGCCAGCAGCCGGACCGGGACAGGGGATTCCTACGAGCAGTACTTC
D gene: -; clone size: -; J gene: TRBJ2-7; V gene: TRBV12-3/TRBV12-4; CDR3 protein: CASSFYLTDYEQYF; CDR3 DNA: TGTGCCAGCAGTTTTTATCTGACAGACTACGAGCAGTACTTC
D gene: -; clone size: -; J gene: TRBJ2-1; V gene: TRBV2; CDR3 protein: CASMDGWQFF; CDR3 DNA: TGTGCCAGCATGGATGGTTGGCAGTTCTTC
D gene: -; clone size: -; J gene: TRBJ1-2; V gene: TRBV6-2/TRBV6-3; CDR3 protein: CASSYSGYGYTF; CDR3 DNA: TGTGCCAGCAGTTACTCCGGGTATGGCTACACCTTC
D gene: TRBD2; clone size: many; J gene: TRBJ2-5; V gene: TRBV7-2; CDR3 protein: CASSLIPSGGYETQYF; CDR3 DNA: TGTGCCAGCAGCTTGATCCCTAGCGGGGGGTACGAGACCCAGTACTTC
D gene: TRBD1; clone size: -; J gene: TRBJ1-5; V gene: TRBV7-9; CDR3 protein: CASSHIGQGDPAWFDQPQHF; CDR3 DNA: TGTGCCAGCAGCCACATCGGACAGGGTGACCCCGCATGGTTTGATCAGCCCCAGCATTTT
D gene: -; clone size: -; J gene: TRBJ1-1; V gene: TRBV20-1; CDR3 protein: CSARHTGKNTEAFF; CDR3 DNA: TGCAGTGCTAGACATACAGGGAAGAACACTGAAGCTTTCTTT
D gene: -; clone size: -; J gene: TRBJ1-1; V gene: TRBV12-3/TRBV12-4; CDR3 protein: CASSLGHSTEAFF; CDR3 DNA: TGTGCCAGCAGTTTGGGGCACAGCACTGAAGCTTTCTTT
D gene: -; clone size: few; J gene: TRBJ2-2; V gene: TRBV6-2/TRBV6-3; CDR3 protein: CASKDPAGELFF; CDR3 DNA: TGTGCCAGCAAAGATCCCGCCGGGGAGCTGTTTTTT
D gene: -; clone size: -; J gene: TRBJ2-5; V gene: TRBV5-1; CDR3 protein: CASSFSHGIQETQYF; CDR3 DNA: TGCGCCAGCAGCTTTTCCCACGGCATCCAAGAGACCCAGTACTTC
D gene: -; clone size: few; J gene: TRBJ2-2; V gene: TRBV7-2; CDR3 protein: CASSLASRNTGELFF; CDR3 DNA: TGTGCCAGCAGCTTAGCTAGCCGCAACACCGGGGAGCTGTTTTTT
D gene: -; clone size: -; J gene: TRBJ1-4; V gene: TRBV27; CDR3 protein: CASTSLARGSEKLFF; CDR3 DNA: TGTGCCAGCACCTCCCTGGCCCGGGGGTCGGAAAAACTGTTTTTT
D gene: TRBD1; clone size: -; J gene: TRBJ1-6; V gene: TRBV4-1; CDR3 protein: CASSLGTVSRGSPLHF; CDR3 DNA: TGCGCCAGCAGCCTAGGGACAGTCTCGCGCGGTTCACCCCTCCACTTT
D gene: -; clone size: few; J gene: TRBJ2-5; V gene: TRBV7-2; CDR3 protein: CASSPGLPGETQYF; CDR3 DNA: TGTGCCAGCAGCCCGGGATTGCCGGGAGAGACCCAGTACTTC
D gene: TRBD2; clone size: -; J gene: TRBJ2-7; V gene: TRBV5-4; CDR3 protein: CASSSDGGDEQYF; CDR3 DNA: TGTGCCAGCAGCTCCGACGGGGGGGACGAGCAGTACTTC
D gene: -; clone size: -; J gene: TRBJ2-1; V gene: TRBV12-3/TRBV12-4; CDR3 protein: CASSLGGQQFF; CDR3 DNA: TGTGCCAGCAGTTTGGGGGGCCAGCAGTTCTTC
D gene: -; clone size: -; J gene: TRBJ1-6; V gene: TRBV11-2; CDR3 protein: CASSLQQGDSPLHF; CDR3 DNA: TGTGCCAGCAGCTTGCAACAGGGTGATTCACCCCTCCACTTT
D gene: -; clone size: few; J gene: TRBJ1-6; V gene: TRBV12-3/TRBV12-4; CDR3 protein: CALIWEPRTYNSPLHF; CDR3 DNA: TGTGCCCTCATATGGGAGCCCAGGACCTATAATTCACCCCTCCACTTT
D gene: -; clone size: few; J gene: TRBJ1-3; V gene: TRBV2; CDR3 protein: CASSVLSSGNTIYF; CDR3 DNA: TGTGCCAGCAGTGTGCTCAGCTCTGGAAACACCATATATTTT
D gene: -; clone size: few; J gene: TRBJ2-1; V gene: TRBV12-3/TRBV12-4; CDR3 protein: CASRTSGVGEQFF; CDR3 DNA: TGTGCCAGCAGGACCTCAGGGGTAGGAGAGCAGTTCTTC
D gene: -; clone size: few; J gene: TRBJ2-7; V gene: TRBV7-2; CDR3 protein: CASSPYLWGISKSYEQYF; CDR3 DNA: TGTGCCAGCAGCCCGTATTTATGGGGGATTAGTAAATCCTACGAGCAGTACTTC
D gene: -; clone size: few; J gene: TRBJ2-6; V gene: TRBV2; CDR3 protein: CASTSAQLSGANVLTF; CDR3 DNA: TGTGCCAGCACTAGTGCACAGCTCTCTGGGGCCAACGTCCTGACTTTC
D gene: -; clone size: few; J gene: TRBJ2-2; V gene: TRBV7-6; CDR3 protein: CASSLVGGSAGELFF; CDR3 DNA: TGTGCCAGCAGCTTAGTGGGGGGCAGCGCCGGGGAGCTGTTTTTT
D gene: -; clone size: -; J gene: TRBJ2-7; V gene: TRBV12-3/TRBV12-4; CDR3 protein: CASSPDRIEQYF; CDR3 DNA: TGTGCCAGCAGTCCCGACCGGATCGAGCAGTACTTC
D gene: -; clone size: -; J gene: TRBJ2-3; V gene: TRBV7-6; CDR3 protein: CASRPRDIDTDTQYF; CDR3 DNA: TGTGCCAGCAGGCCCCGGGACATAGACACAGATACGCAGTATTTT
D gene: -; clone size: few; J gene: TRBJ1-1; V gene: TRBV19; CDR3 protein: CASSPWVGWSETEAFF; CDR3 DNA: TGTGCCAGTAGCCCGTGGGTGGGATGGAGCGAGACTGAAGCTTTCTTT
D gene: -; clone size: -; J gene: TRBJ2-7; V gene: TRBV6-2/TRBV6-3; CDR3 protein: CASSPSLRAIQIHEQYF; CDR3 DNA: TGTGCCAGCAGCCCATCCCTCCGGGCCATACAAATACACGAGCAGTACTTC
D gene: TRBD2; clone size: -; J gene: TRBJ2-7; V gene: TRBV6-1; CDR3 protein: CASRPGLAGDRAEQYF; CDR3 DNA: TGTGCCAGCAGGCCCGGACTAGCGGGAGATCGGGCCGAGCAGTACTTC
D gene: -; clone size: -; J gene: TRBJ1-3; V gene: TRBV2; CDR3 protein: CASSVTRLTIYF; CDR3 DNA: TGTGCCAGCAGTGTAACCCGTCTGACCATATATTTT
D gene: TRBD2; clone size: -; J gene: TRBJ2-7; V gene: TRBV4-2; CDR3 protein: CASSQGTLGTSGGLSSYEQYF; CDR3 DNA: TGTGCCAGCAGCCAAGGCACCTTGGGGACTAGCGGGGGATTAAGCTCCTACGAGCAGTACTTC
D gene: TRBD2; clone size: few; J gene: TRBJ2-7; V gene: TRBV7-2; CDR3 protein: CASSLTSSGVYEQYF; CDR3 DNA: TGTGCCAGCAGCTTAACATCCAGCGGGGTCTACGAGCAGTACTTC
D gene: -; clone size: few; J gene: TRBJ2-5; V gene: TRBV3-1; CDR3 protein: CASSQMAAETQYF; CDR3 DNA: TGTGCCAGCAGCCAAATGGCCGCGGAGACCCAGTACTTC
D gene: -; clone size: -; J gene: TRBJ1-1; V gene: TRBV7-6; CDR3 protein: CASSLETAREDTEAFF; CDR3 DNA: TGTGCCAGCAGCTTAGAGACAGCGAGAGAAGACACTGAAGCTTTCTTT